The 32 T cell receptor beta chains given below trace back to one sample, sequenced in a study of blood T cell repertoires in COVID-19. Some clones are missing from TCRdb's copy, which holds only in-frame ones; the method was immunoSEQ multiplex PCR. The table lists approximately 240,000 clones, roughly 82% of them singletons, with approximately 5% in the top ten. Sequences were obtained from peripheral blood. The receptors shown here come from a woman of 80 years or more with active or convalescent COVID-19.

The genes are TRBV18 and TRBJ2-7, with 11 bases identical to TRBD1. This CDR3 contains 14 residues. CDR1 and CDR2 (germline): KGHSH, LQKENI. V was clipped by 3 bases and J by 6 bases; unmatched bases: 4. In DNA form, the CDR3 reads TGTGCCAGCTCACCCGGGACAGGGGGGCTCGAGCAGTACTTC. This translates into CASSPGTGGLEQYF. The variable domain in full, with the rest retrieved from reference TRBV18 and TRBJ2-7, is NAGVMQNPRHLVRRRGQEARLRCSPMKGHSHVYWYRQLPEEGLKFMVYLQKENIIDESGMPKERFSAEFPKEGPSILRIQQVVRGDSAAYFCASSPGTGGLEQYFGPGTRLTVT.

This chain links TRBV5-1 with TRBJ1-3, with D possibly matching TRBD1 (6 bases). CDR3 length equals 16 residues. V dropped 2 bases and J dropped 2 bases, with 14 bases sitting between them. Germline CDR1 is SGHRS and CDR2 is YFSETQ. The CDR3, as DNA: TGCGCCAGCAGCTTAGGGGGAGTTATCGCTGGAAACACCATATATTTT. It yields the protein CASSLGGVIAGNTIYF.

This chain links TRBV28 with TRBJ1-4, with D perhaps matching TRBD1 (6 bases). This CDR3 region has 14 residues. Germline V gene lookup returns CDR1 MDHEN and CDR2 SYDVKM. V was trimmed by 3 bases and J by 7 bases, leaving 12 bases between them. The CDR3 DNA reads TGTGCCAGCAGTTTCCAGGGGCCGGTTGAAAAACTGTTTTTT. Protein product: CASSFQGPVEKLFF.

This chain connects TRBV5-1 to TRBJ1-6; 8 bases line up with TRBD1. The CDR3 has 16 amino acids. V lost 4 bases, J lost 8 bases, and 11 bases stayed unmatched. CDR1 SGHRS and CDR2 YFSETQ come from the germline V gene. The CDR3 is CASSPRTGGYDSPLHF. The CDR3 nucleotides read TGCGCCAGCAGCCCCCGAACAGGGGGTTATGATTCACCCCTCCACTTT. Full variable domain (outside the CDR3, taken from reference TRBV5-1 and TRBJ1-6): KAGVTQTPRYLIKTRGQQVTLSCSPISGHRSVSWYQQTPGQGLQFLFEYFSETQRNKGNFPGRFSGRQFSNSRSEMNVSTLELGDSALYLCASSPRTGGYDSPLHFGNGTRLTVT.

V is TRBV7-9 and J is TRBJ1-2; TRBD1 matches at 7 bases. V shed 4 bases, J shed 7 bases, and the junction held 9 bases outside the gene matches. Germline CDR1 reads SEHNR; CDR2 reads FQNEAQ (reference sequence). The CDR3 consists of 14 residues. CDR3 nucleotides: TGTGCCAGCAGCTCTACGACAGGGTCGGTTGGCTACACCTTC. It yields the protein CASSSTTGSVGYTF.

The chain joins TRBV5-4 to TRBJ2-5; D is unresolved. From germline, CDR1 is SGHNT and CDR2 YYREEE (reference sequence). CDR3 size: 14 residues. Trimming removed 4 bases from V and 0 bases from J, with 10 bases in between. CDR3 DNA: TGTGCCAGCAGCGCTAGAAAGTACCAAGAGACCCAGTACTTC. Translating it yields CASSARKYQETQYF.

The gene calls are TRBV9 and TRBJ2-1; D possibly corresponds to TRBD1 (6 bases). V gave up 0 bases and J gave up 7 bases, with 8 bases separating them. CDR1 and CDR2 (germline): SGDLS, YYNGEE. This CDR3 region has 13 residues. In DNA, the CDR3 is TGTGCCAGCAGCGTAGACAGGGTAAATGAGCAGTTCTTC. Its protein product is CASSVDRVNEQFF. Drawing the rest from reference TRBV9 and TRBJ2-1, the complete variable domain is DSGVTQTPKHLITATGQRVTLRCSPRSGDLSVYWYQQSLDQGLQFLIQYYNGEERAKGNILERFSAQQFPDLHSELNLSSLELGDSALYFCASSVDRVNEQFFGPGTRLTVL.

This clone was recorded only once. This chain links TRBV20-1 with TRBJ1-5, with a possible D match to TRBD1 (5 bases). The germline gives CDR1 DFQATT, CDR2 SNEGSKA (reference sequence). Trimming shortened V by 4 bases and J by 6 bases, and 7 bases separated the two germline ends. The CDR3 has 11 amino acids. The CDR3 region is CSAKGFQPQHF. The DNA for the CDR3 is TGCAGTGCTAAGGGGTTTCAGCCCCAGCATTTT.

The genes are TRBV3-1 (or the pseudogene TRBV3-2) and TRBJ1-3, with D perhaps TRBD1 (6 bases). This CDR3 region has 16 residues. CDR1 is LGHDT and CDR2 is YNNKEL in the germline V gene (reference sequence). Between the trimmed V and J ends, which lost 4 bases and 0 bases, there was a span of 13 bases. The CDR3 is CASSLTGSRSGNTIYF. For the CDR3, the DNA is TGTGCCAGCAGCCTAACAGGGAGCCGCTCTGGAAACACCATATATTTT.

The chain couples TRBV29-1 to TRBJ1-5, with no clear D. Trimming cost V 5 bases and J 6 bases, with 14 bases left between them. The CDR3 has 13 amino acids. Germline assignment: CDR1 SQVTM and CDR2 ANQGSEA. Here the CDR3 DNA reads TGCAGCGTTAAAACGGAGGGTCGTCAGCCCCAGCATTTT. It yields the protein CSVKTEGRQPQHF.

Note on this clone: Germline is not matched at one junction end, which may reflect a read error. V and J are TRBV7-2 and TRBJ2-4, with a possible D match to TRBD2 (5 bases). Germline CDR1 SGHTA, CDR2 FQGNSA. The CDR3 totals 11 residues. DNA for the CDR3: TGTGCCAGCAGCTTAGGTGGTGGACTGGTCTTC. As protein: CASSLGGGLVF.

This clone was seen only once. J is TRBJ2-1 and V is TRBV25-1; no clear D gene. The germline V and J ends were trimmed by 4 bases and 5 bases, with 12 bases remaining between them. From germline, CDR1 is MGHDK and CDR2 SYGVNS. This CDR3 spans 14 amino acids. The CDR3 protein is CASSGVGYNNEQFF. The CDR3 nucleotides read TGTGCCAGCAGTGGCGTCGGGTATAACAATGAGCAGTTCTTC.

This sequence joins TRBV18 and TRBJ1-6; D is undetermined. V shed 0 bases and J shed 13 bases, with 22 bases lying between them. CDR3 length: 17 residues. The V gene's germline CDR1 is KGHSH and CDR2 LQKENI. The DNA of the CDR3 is TGTGCCAGCTCACCACCGAGGGCGGGTTACATCAACTCGCCCCTCCACTTT. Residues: CASSPPRAGYINSPLHF.

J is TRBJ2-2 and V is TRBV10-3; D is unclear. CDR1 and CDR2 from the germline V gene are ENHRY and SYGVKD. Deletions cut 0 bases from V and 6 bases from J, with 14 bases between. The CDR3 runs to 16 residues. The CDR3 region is CAISESKSRRSGELFF. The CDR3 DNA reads TGTGCCATCAGTGAGTCGAAGTCTCGGAGATCCGGGGAGCTGTTTTTT.

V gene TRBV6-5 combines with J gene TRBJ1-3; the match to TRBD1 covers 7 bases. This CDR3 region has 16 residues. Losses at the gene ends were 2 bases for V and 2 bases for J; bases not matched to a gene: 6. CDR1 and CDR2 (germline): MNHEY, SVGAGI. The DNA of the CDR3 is TGTGCCAGCAGTTACACCACAGGGGACCCTGGAAACACCATATATTTT. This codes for CASSYTTGDPGNTIYF.

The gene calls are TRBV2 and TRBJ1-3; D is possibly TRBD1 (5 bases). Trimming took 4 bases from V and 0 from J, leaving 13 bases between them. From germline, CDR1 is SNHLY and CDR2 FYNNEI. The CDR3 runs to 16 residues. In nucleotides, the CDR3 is TGTGCCAGCAGTGTGGGGCGGCCGAGCTCTGGAAACACCATATATTTT. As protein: CASSVGRPSSGNTIYF.

CDR3 loop: CASSNLGSTGELFF. The DNA for the CDR3 is TGTGCCAGTAGTAATTTGGGGAGCACCGGGGAGCTGTTTTTT. J is TRBJ2-2 and V is TRBV19; the D gene is possibly TRBD2 (5 bases). Trimming left V 4 bases short and J 4 bases short, with 10 bases between. Germline V gene data show CDR1 as LNHDA and CDR2 as SQIVND (reference sequence). This CDR3 is built from 14 residues.

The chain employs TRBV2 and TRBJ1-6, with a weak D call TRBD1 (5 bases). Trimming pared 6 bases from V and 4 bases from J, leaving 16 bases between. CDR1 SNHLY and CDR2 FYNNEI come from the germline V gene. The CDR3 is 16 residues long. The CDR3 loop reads CASSPQGGSYNSPLHF. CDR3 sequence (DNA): TGTGCCAGCAGCCCCCAGGGAGGGTCGTATAATTCACCCCTCCACTTT.

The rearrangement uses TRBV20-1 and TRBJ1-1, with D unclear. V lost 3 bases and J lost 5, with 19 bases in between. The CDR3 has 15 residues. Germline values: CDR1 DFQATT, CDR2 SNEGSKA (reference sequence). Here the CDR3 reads CSASPVAGLRTEAFF. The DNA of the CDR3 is TGCAGTGCTAGTCCAGTAGCCGGACTTAGGACTGAAGCTTTCTTT.

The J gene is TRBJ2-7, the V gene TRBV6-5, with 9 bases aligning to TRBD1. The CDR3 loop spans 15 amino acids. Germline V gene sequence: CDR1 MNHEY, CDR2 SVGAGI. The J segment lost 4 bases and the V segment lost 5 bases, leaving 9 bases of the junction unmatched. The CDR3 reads CASSPRTGVPYEQYF. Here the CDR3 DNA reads TGTGCCAGCAGTCCCAGGACAGGGGTTCCTTACGAGCAGTACTTC.

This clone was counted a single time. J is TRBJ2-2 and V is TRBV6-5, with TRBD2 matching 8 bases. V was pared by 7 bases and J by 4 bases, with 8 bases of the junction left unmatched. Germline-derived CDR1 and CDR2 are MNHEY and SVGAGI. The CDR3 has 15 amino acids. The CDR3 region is CASTRGGEGTGELFF. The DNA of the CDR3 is TGTGCCAGCACACGGGGGGGTGAGGGCACCGGGGAGCTGTTTTTT.

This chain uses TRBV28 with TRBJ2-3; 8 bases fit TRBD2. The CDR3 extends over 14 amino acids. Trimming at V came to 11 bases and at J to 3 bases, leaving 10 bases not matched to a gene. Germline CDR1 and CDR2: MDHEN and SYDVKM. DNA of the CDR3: TGTGCCGGCAAAAGCGGGAGTGGGACAGATACGCAGTATTTT. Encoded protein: CAGKSGSGTDTQYF.

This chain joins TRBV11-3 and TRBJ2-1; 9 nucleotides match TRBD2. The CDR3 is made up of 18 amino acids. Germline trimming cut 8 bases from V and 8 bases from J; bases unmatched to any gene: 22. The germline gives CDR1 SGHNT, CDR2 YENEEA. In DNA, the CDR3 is TGTGCCAGCTCCCCTTGGGGGCGGGGGGGCTCCGAAAACGATGAGCAGTTCTTC. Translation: CASSPWGRGGSENDEQFF. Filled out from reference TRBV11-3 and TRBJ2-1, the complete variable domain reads EAGVVQSPRYKIIEKKQPVAFWCNPISGHNTLYWYLQNLGQGPELLIRYENEEAVDDSQLPKDRFSAERLKGVDSTLKIQPAELGDSAVYLCASSPWGRGGSENDEQFFGPGTRLTVL.

This chain's CDR3 is CASSLFSGQTYEQYF. DNA of the CDR3: TGCGCCAGCAGCTTGTTTAGCGGGCAAACCTACGAGCAGTACTTC. The V call is TRBV5-1, the J call TRBJ2-7; 7 nucleotides match TRBD2. The junction had 6 bases not matched to a gene; V was cut back by 1 base and J by 2 bases. From germline, CDR1 is SGHRS and CDR2 YFSETQ. This CDR3 is 15 amino acids long. The whole variable domain, filled in from reference TRBV5-1 and TRBJ2-7, reads KAGVTQTPRYLIKTRGQQVTLSCSPISGHRSVSWYQQTPGQGLQFLFEYFSETQRNKGNFPGRFSGRQFSNSRSEMNVSTLELGDSALYLCASSLFSGQTYEQYFGPGTRLTVT.

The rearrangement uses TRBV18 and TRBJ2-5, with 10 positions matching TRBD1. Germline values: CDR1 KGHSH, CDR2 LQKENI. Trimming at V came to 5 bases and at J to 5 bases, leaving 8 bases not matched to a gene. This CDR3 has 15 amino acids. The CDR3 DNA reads TGTGCCAGCTCAGGACGGGACAGGGGTAGGGAGACCCAGTACTTC. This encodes CASSGRDRGRETQYF.

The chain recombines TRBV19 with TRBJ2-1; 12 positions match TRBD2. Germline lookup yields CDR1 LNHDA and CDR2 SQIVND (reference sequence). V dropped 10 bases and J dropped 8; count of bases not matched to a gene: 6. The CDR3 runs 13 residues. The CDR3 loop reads CATKSSGRDEQFF. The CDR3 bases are TGTGCCACCAAATCTAGCGGGAGGGATGAGCAGTTCTTC.

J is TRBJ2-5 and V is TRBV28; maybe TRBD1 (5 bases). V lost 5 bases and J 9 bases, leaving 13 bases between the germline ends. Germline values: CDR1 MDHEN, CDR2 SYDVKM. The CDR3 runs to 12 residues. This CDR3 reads CASSRQGEAQYF. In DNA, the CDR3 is TGTGCCAGCAGTAGGCAGGGTGAGGCCCAGTACTTC.

The CDR3 is CASSLFGSPTGVQPQHF. Written as DNA, the CDR3 is TGTGCCAGCAGTTTATTTGGCTCCCCGACAGGGGTTCAGCCCCAGCATTTT. This rearrangement joins TRBV28 to TRBJ1-5; TRBD1 aligns across 8 bases. The CDR3 length is 17 residues. Germline V gene sequence: CDR1 MDHEN, CDR2 SYDVKM. Trimming removed 1 base from V and 6 bases from J; junction bases left unmatched: 11.

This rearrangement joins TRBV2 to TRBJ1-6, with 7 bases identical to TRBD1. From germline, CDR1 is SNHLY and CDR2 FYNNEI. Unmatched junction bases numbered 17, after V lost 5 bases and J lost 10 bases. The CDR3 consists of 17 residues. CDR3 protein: CASSPRSSTGVGSPLHF. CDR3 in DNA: TGTGCCAGCAGTCCAAGAAGCAGTACAGGGGTAGGATCACCCCTCCACTTT.

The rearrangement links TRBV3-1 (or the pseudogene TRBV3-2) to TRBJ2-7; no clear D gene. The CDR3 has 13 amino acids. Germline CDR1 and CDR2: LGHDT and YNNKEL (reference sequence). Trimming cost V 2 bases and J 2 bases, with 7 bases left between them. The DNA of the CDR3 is TGTGCCAGCAGCCAATTTCTAGCCTACGAGCAGTACTTC. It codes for CASSQFLAYEQYF.

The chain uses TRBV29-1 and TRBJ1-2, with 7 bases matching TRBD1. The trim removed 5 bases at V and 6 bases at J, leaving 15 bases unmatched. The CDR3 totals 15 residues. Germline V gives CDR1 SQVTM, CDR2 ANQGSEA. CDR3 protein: CSVKGKTGRLDGYTF. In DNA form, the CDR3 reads TGCAGCGTTAAGGGCAAGACAGGGAGGTTGGATGGCTACACCTTC.

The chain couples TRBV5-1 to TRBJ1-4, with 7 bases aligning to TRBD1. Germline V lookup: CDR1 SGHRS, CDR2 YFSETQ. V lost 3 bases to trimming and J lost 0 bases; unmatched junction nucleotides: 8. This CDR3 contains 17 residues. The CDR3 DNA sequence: TGCGCCAGCAGCTCCTACAGGGGATCTGCAACTAATGAAAAACTGTTTTTT. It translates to CASSSYRGSATNEKLFF.